The T cell receptor beta chain described here comes from a study of blood T cell repertoires in COVID-19 (dated by TCRdb to 2020 to 2022). Regarding the complete study: The collaborator samples originated in the United States, Italy and Spain and spanned the acute and convalescent phases of COVID-19. The prospective study material was composed of cDNA or gDNA derived from T cells, B-cell-depleted T cells, or PBMCs. Deeply sampled blood TCRbeta repertoires from subjects exposed to, actively infected with, or recovered from COVID-19 were included in the dataset. The repertoires were made available in a free public database intended to serve as a resource for research on the immune response to SARS-CoV-2. Samples came from the ongoing ImmuneRACE study (first 160 participants) plus 1,254 subjects from 6 global collaborators. Sample metadata almost always included a de-identified subject ID, COVID-19 status, age in years and sex. HLA class I and class II types, where available, came from metadata supplied by the sample provider rather than from assay-based typing. The study at large found these results: The quantity of clinical and demographic metadata differed by source and by participant and was supplied without curation.

As regards this clone: Its antigen remains undetermined. The input lacks base qualities; no much larger clone sits a single base away.

In the prospective study, participants were about 18 to 95 years old, resided in 20 to 30 geographic areas of the United States, and were enrolled through a virtual design. In the prospective study, cohorts were assigned on the basis of participant-reported clinical history obtained from a screening survey and a study questionnaire. For ImmuneRACE Cohort 3, a participant was defined as recovered based on two consecutive negative NP/OP PCR tests, clearance by a healthcare professional, or resolution of symptoms. In the prospective study, mobile phlebotomists collected whole blood, serum and a nasopharyngeal or oropharyngeal swab from each participant. Additional blood draws and questionnaires over an approximately two-month period could optionally be provided by prospective study participants. Prospective study blood samples were shipped either frozen or at room temperature before DNA extraction.

V loses 7 bases of germline sequence and J loses 8 bases, and the interval between the two ends is 11 bases. The CDR3 spans 11 residues, from the cysteine through the phenylalanine. Solely the CDR3 DNA is kept, with 33 bases framed from the first base. In the germline V gene, CDR1 corresponds to MDHEN and CDR2 to SYDVKM. The immunoSEQ Assay, a bias-controlled multiplex PCR, was used to amplify TCRbeta CDR3 regions from genomic DNA. The original methods were these. Within the assay, amplification of reference gene primers was used to estimate how many nucleated cells each sample contained. To quantify the absolute abundance of each unique TCRbeta CDR3 rearrangement, sequence reads were collapsed and filtered. For each sample, productive Simpson clonality was calculated as the square root of Simpson's diversity index over productive rearrangements. TCRdb obtained this table from immuneACCESS and retained in-frame rearrangements with V and J assigned. These tables miss some clones; where compared with another copy, unresolved V genes account for less than half of the shortfall, and the remainder is unexplained. That table supplies the V and J calls and clone size; D and trimming were determined from the DNA. The sample table shows hundreds of thousands of clones, and around 89% are seen once. Roughly 1.1% of the sample belongs to the ten largest clones.

Rearrangement joined TRBV28 to TRBJ1-1, with the D gene too uncertain to name. What was sequenced was PBMCs or T cells enriched from blood (not recorded which). The source is a man younger than 45 who had recovered from COVID-19. The bases read TGTGCCAGCACCCGGACGGGGGAAGCTTTCTTT. Translated, this gives CASTRTGEAFF.